This T cell receptor beta chain was recorded in a study of T cell clones after liver transplantation. About the research overall: Immunosuppression withdrawal was tried within 2 years after liver transplantation in this trial.

Germline CDR1 is SGDLS and CDR2 is YYNGEE. After removal of 0 bases from V and 6 bases from J, the junction contained 5 bases not matched to a gene. The CDR3 runs 14 residues. Study-wide findings and caveats: Compared with third party-reactive sequences, donor-reactive ones declined more, independent of withdrawal success.

Using immunoSEQ multiplex PCR, the repertoire was profiled, and TCRdb retains in-frame clones only, with some absent. The sample records tens of thousands of clones, under 85% being singletons. A remark on this clone: The antigen remains undetermined.

CD3+CD4+ and CD3+CD8+ cells were FACS-sorted from thawed unstimulated PBMCs. Here the sequenced sample was CD4+ T cells from blood, taken at the 22-month timepoint. The chain links TRBV9 to TRBJ2-7; 8 positions match TRBD1. This TCR came from a human patient who received a liver transplant. The T cells may come from the graft donor. The CDR3: CASSVGQGQGEQYF. The CDR3 nucleotides read TGTGCCAGCAGCGTAGGACAGGGGCAGGGCGAGCAGTACTTC.